These T cell receptor beta chains were read from a single sample in a study of CD4 T cells in relation to SARS-CoV-2 and coronaviruses. Only in-frame clones appear in the TCRdb table, and some are missing; sequencing was by immunoSEQ multiplex PCR. The sample shows 60,000 to 85,000 clones, about 92% of them seen only once. The sample was naive CD4+ T cells from PBMCs. Receptor source: a human donor in good health. The CDR3 runs from the conserved cysteine through the conserved F or W. A D gene is named only where the DNA matches it firmly. The size entry is marked missing in some rows and otherwise reads once, few, many or a size class.

d_gene: .
v_gene: TRBV27
abundance: .
j_gene: TRBJ1-1
CDR3nt: TGTGCCAGCAGGTTGAATTCGGGCACTGAAGCTTTCTTT
CDR3aa: CASRLNSGTEAFF

d_gene: .
v_gene: TRBV7-9
abundance: .
j_gene: TRBJ2-7
CDR3nt: TGTGCCAGCAGCTTAGACGGTCACGAGCAGTACTTC
CDR3aa: CASSLDGHEQYF

d_gene: .
v_gene: TRBV5-1
abundance: .
j_gene: TRBJ2-7
CDR3nt: TGCGCCAGCAGCTTGGTGGGGATCTCCTACGAGCAGTACTTC
CDR3aa: CASSLVGISYEQYF

d_gene: TRBD1
v_gene: TRBV7-9
abundance: .
j_gene: TRBJ2-1
CDR3nt: TGTGCCAGCAGGAAACAGGGGGCAGTTGTCAATGAGCAGTTCTTC
CDR3aa: CASRKQGAVVNEQFF

d_gene: .
v_gene: TRBV28
abundance: .
j_gene: TRBJ1-1
CDR3nt: TGTGCCAGCAGAGCAGGACAGTCCGAAGCTTTCTTT
CDR3aa: CASRAGQSEAFF

d_gene: .
v_gene: TRBV24-1
abundance: .
j_gene: TRBJ2-5
CDR3nt: TGTGCCACCAGTGCGGCCAGCCAAGAGACCCAGTACTTC
CDR3aa: CATSAASQETQYF

d_gene: .
v_gene: TRBV2
abundance: .
j_gene: TRBJ2-3
CDR3nt: TGTGCCAGCACTCAGGAATTGCGCGACTCGCGAGGGGATACGCAGTATTTT
CDR3aa: CASTQELRDSRGDTQYF

d_gene: TRBD2
v_gene: TRBV5-1
abundance: .
j_gene: TRBJ2-1
CDR3nt: TGCGCCAGCAGCTTGGTTGAGCGGGAGGCGTCGGGGGGTGAGCAGTTCTTC
CDR3aa: CASSLVEREASGGEQFF

d_gene: TRBD1
v_gene: TRBV6-5
abundance: .
j_gene: TRBJ2-7
CDR3nt: TGTGCCAGCATCGACTCGGGACAGGACTCCTACGAGCAGTACTTC
CDR3aa: CASIDSGQDSYEQYF

d_gene: .
v_gene: TRBV12-3/TRBV12-4
abundance: .
j_gene: TRBJ1-6
CDR3nt: TGTGCCAGCAGTTTTGGGGAGAATTCACCCCTCCACTTT
CDR3aa: CASSFGENSPLHF

d_gene: .
v_gene: TRBV2
abundance: .
j_gene: TRBJ2-7
CDR3nt: TGTGCCAGCAGCCGGCTTTACGAGCAGTACTTC
CDR3aa: CASSRLYEQYF

d_gene: .
v_gene: TRBV18
abundance: .
j_gene: TRBJ1-2
CDR3nt: TGTGCCAGCTCATCGGACGGACCTAACTATGGCTACACCTTC
CDR3aa: CASSSDGPNYGYTF

d_gene: .
v_gene: TRBV10-3
abundance: .
j_gene: TRBJ2-2
CDR3nt: TGTGCCATCAGTGCTCCTCGACAGGAGCCGAACACCGGGGAGCTGTTTTTT
CDR3aa: CAISAPRQEPNTGELFF

d_gene: .
v_gene: TRBV4-1
abundance: .
j_gene: TRBJ1-5
CDR3nt: TGCGCCAGCAGCCAAGGGAGGCTGCCTGGACAGCCCCAGCATTTT
CDR3aa: CASSQGRLPGQPQHF

d_gene: .
v_gene: TRBV29-1
abundance: .
j_gene: TRBJ1-3
CDR3nt: TGCAGCGTTGGGTGGGGAAACACCATATATTTT
CDR3aa: CSVGWGNTIYF

d_gene: TRBD1
v_gene: TRBV6-1
abundance: .
j_gene: TRBJ1-1
CDR3nt: TGTGCCAGCAGTGACCGACAGGGTCCCACTGAAGCTTTCTTT
CDR3aa: CASSDRQGPTEAFF

d_gene: .
v_gene: TRBV30
abundance: few
j_gene: TRBJ1-1
CDR3nt: TGTGCCTGGAGTGTTAATGGATATGAAGCTTTCTTT
CDR3aa: CAWSVNGYEAFF

d_gene: .
v_gene: TRBV7-2
abundance: .
j_gene: TRBJ1-6
CDR3nt: TGTGCCAGCAGCTTCAGCACCCGGGGCGCGGGATATAATTCACCCCTCCACTTT
CDR3aa: CASSFSTRGAGYNSPLHF

d_gene: .
v_gene: TRBV4-3
abundance: .
j_gene: TRBJ2-3
CDR3nt: TGCGCCAGCAGCCAGATAGCCGGCAGGTGGGGTACGCAGTATTTT
CDR3aa: CASSQIAGRWGTQYF

d_gene: TRBD1
v_gene: TRBV27
abundance: few
j_gene: TRBJ1-1
CDR3nt: TGTGCCAGCAGTTCCCGCGGGACAGGGCAAGCTTTCTTT
CDR3aa: CASSSRGTGQAFF